The next 7 T cell receptor beta chains were all read from a single sample in a study of T cell responses to AZD1222 COVID-19 vaccine. Using immunoSEQ multiplex PCR, the repertoire was profiled, and TCRdb retains in-frame clones only, with some absent. The sample consists of more than 85,000 clones, roughly 83% of them appearing once. This specimen was peripheral blood, taken on day 0 of AZD1222 vaccination. Receptors originate from an adult in good health.

This clone has only a few counts. J is TRBJ1-2 and V is TRBV29-1; D may be TRBD1 (6 bases). Trimming took off 6 bases at V and 4 bases at J, with 15 bases between the two ends. The germline gives CDR1 SQVTM, CDR2 ANQGSEA. The CDR3 is 13 amino acids. CDR3 coding DNA: TGCAGCGTCGCGGACAGTCCTATCTATGGCTACACCTTC. Amino acids: CSVADSPIYGYTF.

The genes are TRBV5-6 and TRBJ2-5; D gene ambiguous. Trimming took off 0 bases at V and 0 bases at J, with 6 bases between the two ends. The germline V gene has CDR1 SGHDT and CDR2 YYEEEE. The CDR3 length is 14 residues. This CDR3 reads CASSLAGNQETQYF. The CDR3 DNA reads TGTGCCAGCAGCTTGGCTGGGAACCAAGAGACCCAGTACTTC.

V is TRBV7-8 and J is TRBJ2-2; D uncertain. This CDR3 spans 16 amino acids. V was clipped by 5 bases and J by 3 bases, with 16 bases between them. Germline CDR1 SGHVS, CDR2 FQNEAQ. CDR3 loop: CASSLRRGRDTGELFF. CDR3 DNA sequence: TGTGCCAGCAGCCTAAGGAGAGGACGGGACACCGGGGAGCTGTTTTTT.

This clone appeared once. V and J are TRBV24-1 and TRBJ2-7; TRBD2 agrees at 9 bases. V gave up 7 bases and J gave up 7 bases; unmatched junction bases: 25. The CDR3 contains 19 residues. Germline CDR1 reads KGHDR; CDR2 reads SFDVKD. In DNA, the CDR3 is TGTGCCACCAGGGAGGAACTGGGACACCGGACTAGCGATGTTTGGGAGCAGTACTTC. Its translation is CATREELGHRTSDVWEQYF.

This chain uses TRBV3-1 (or the pseudogene TRBV3-2) with TRBJ1-2; unclear D gene. The germline V and J ends were trimmed by 2 bases and 2 bases, with 6 bases remaining between them. The CDR3 is made up of 13 amino acids. Germline V CDR1 and CDR2: LGHDT, YNNKEL (reference sequence). The CDR3 protein is CASSQRANYGYTF. Here the CDR3 DNA reads TGTGCCAGCAGCCAAAGAGCGAACTATGGCTACACCTTC.

J is TRBJ1-1 and V is TRBV18; TRBD1 might be the D (6 bases). V was clipped by 5 bases and J by 2 bases, with 12 bases between them. The CDR3 contains 14 residues. Germline V gene sequence: CDR1 KGHSH, CDR2 LQKENI. CDR3 loop: CASSAGQINTEAFF. For the CDR3, the DNA is TGTGCCAGCTCAGCCGGACAGATTAACACTGAAGCTTTCTTT.

V and J are TRBV11-2 and TRBJ2-3; no reliable D call. The CDR3 contains 14 residues. CDR1 is SGHAT and CDR2 is FQNNGV in the germline V gene. V was clipped by 0 bases and J by 3 bases, with 7 bases between them. The CDR3 sequence: CASSLDLRTDTQYF. In nucleotides, the CDR3 is TGTGCCAGCAGCTTAGATCTGAGAACAGATACGCAGTATTTT.